This TCR beta chain was recovered during a study of blood T cell repertoires in COVID-19. Looking at the study overall: Acute and convalescent COVID-19 specimens originated in the United States, Italy and Spain. Nucleic acid was either cDNA or gDNA, and it came from T cells, B-cell-depleted T cells, or PBMCs.

CDR1 is MRHNA, CDR2 SNTAGT, per germline. CDR3 length: 15 residues. J lost 1 base, V lost 5 bases, and 7 bases had no gene match. Study processing details: Nucleated cell number was recorded as an estimate derived from reference gene primer amplification. Some clones are missing from TCRdb's copy, which holds only in-frame ones; the method was immunoSEQ multiplex PCR. The DNA gave D and trimming, while V, J and clone size come from that table. The profile shows approximately 230,000 clones, approximately 86% of them singletons. This receptor was identified in a woman of 80 years or more with active or convalescent COVID-19. V and J are TRBV6-4 and TRBJ2-5, with TRBD2 identical over 7 bases. Input material: peripheral blood. The CDR3 loop is CASSKIAGPQETQYF. The CDR3 coding sequence is TGTGCCAGCAGTAAAATAGCGGGCCCCCAAGAGACCCAGTACTTC.